This TCR beta chain was sequenced for a study of T cells in Graves' hyperthyroidism and ophthalmopathy. RNA transcripts were the template for amplifying TCR beta CDR3 regions. The study used the HTBI primer set for a first-round RT-PCR of the TCR CDR3. One entry per CDR3 protein, called by TCRdb with MiXCR from the multiplex PCR reads. The table has 300,000 to 350,000 distinct CDR3 sequences, approximately 15% seen once; the top ten hold about 22%. V was pared by 3 bases and J by 7 bases, with 5 bases of the junction left unmatched. CDR3 length: 13 amino acids. Germline V gene data show CDR1 as DFQATT and CDR2 as SNEGSKA (reference sequence). The study, taken as a whole, reports: The model foresaw ophthalmopathy a median roughly 6.5 months prior to onset.

The study based diagnoses on clinical symptoms, serum thyroxine and TRAb, thyroid ultrasound and orbital computed tomography. This clonotype was counted ten times or more. Antigen specificity is unknown. The receptor was derived from a woman aged 25 to 39 with Graves' hyperthyroidism. Sample: blood. The rearrangement joins TRBV20-1 to TRBJ1-5; 8 bases match TRBD1. CDR3 region: CSASQGAGQPQHF. For the CDR3, the DNA is TGCAGTGCTAGCCAGGGGGCTGGCCAGCCCCAGCATTTT.